A single sample gave rise to the 10 T cell receptor beta chains below, sequenced in a study of Graves' ophthalmopathy and Graves' hyperthyroidism. The authors amplified TCR beta CDR3 regions, and they did so from RNA transcripts for repertoire sequencing. Following a first-round RT-PCR that used HTBI primers, a second-round multiplex PCR was carried out. TCRdb fed the multiplex PCR reads into MiXCR, producing one record per CDR3 protein. The sample holds around 1,200,000 distinct CDR3 sequences, approximately 35% seen once. Sequencing used peripheral blood or thyroid tissue (not recorded which). These receptors were taken from an adult man with Graves' hyperthyroidism.

The chain couples TRBV27 to TRBJ2-5; D perhaps matches TRBD2 (6 bases). Germline V gene lookup returns CDR1 MNHEY and CDR2 SMNVEV (reference sequence). This CDR3 has 16 residues. V lost 1 base to trimming and J lost 5 bases, with 17 bases between them. Here the CDR3 reads CASSLYGSGVRETQYF. The CDR3 DNA is TGTGCCAGCAGTTTATATGGTAGCGGCGTTAGGGAGACCCAGTACTTC.

In its sample, this clonotype was seen many times. The rearrangement uses TRBV19 and TRBJ2-5, with D tentatively TRBD1 (8 bases). The CDR3 is 11 residues long. Germline V gene data show CDR1 as LNHDA and CDR2 as SQIVND (reference sequence). The V end was cut by 6 bases, the J end by 9 bases, with 11 bases between. In DNA, the CDR3 is TGTGCCAGTAGACAGGGGGGGGCCCAGTACTTC. Translation gives CASRQGGAQYF.

Only one count was recorded for this clonotype. V and J are TRBV20-1 and TRBJ1-5, with a tentative D call TRBD1 (6 bases). The CDR3 totals 14 residues. Germline lookup yields CDR1 DFQATT and CDR2 SNEGSKA (reference sequence). Trimming shortened V by 8 bases and J by 2 bases, and 16 bases separated the two germline ends. The CDR3 sequence: CSPKGGGGNQPQHF. The CDR3 DNA follows: TGCAGTCCTAAGGGGGGGGGAGGCAATCAGCCCCAGCATTTT.

The chain has TRBV12-3 or TRBV12-4 and TRBJ2-3; D remains unclear. V was cut by 10 bases and J by 2 bases, with 16 bases left in between. CDR3 length equals 14 residues. The CDR3 coding sequence is TGTGCCACCAGATCTTGGCAGGACACAGATACGCAGTATTTT. This translates into CATRSWQDTDTQYF.

This clonotype showed up just a few times. V and J are TRBV12-3 or TRBV12-4 and TRBJ2-2, with a possible D match to TRBD1 (6 bases). V was clipped by 3 bases and J by 8 bases, with 13 bases between them. CDR3 length: 14 residues. CDR3 coding DNA: TGTGCCAGCAGTTTGACCGGGACAACGGGGGAGCTGTTTTTT. Amino acids: CASSLTGTTGELFF.

Only a few counts were recorded for this clonotype. This chain links TRBV6-5 with TRBJ1-3; 7 positions agree with TRBD1. Germline V gives CDR1 MNHEY, CDR2 SVGAGI. The V gene end was trimmed by 6 bases and the J gene end by 0 bases; junction bases not matched to a gene: 5. The CDR3 is made up of 15 amino acids. The CDR3 nucleotides read TGTGCCAGCAGAAGGGACAGTCACTCTGGAAACACCATATATTTT. Amino acid sequence: CASRRDSHSGNTIYF.

This clonotype was observed at least ten times. The V gene is TRBV6-5, the J gene TRBJ1-1; weak D call: TRBD1 (6 bases). Trimming shortened V by 6 bases and J by 3 bases, and 11 bases separated the two germline ends. The CDR3 totals 13 residues. CDR1 and CDR2 (germline): MNHEY, SVGAGI. The CDR3, as DNA: TGTGCCAGCAGAGATTACAGGGACACTGAAGCTTTCTTT. Translating it yields CASRDYRDTEAFF.

This clonotype has a count of ten or more. V and J are TRBV29-1 and TRBJ2-7; maybe TRBD2 (6 bases). The CDR3 is 14 residues long. Germline-derived CDR1 and CDR2 are SQVTM and ANQGSEA. The germline V and J ends were trimmed by 1 base and 4 bases, with 14 bases remaining between them. The CDR3 sequence: CSVEGDGRMYEQYF. The CDR3, as DNA: TGCAGCGTTGAAGGGGACGGGAGAATGTACGAGCAGTACTTC.

Ten or more counts support this clonotype. V gene TRBV7-2 combines with J gene TRBJ2-7, with D perhaps TRBD2 (5 bases). CDR3 length: 13 amino acids. The germline V gene has CDR1 SGHTA and CDR2 FQGNSA. Deletions cut 10 bases from V and 4 bases from J, with 17 bases between. CDR3 DNA: TGTGCCACTACGGGAATAGTATCTTACGAGCAGTACTTC. Protein: CATTGIVSYEQYF.

This clonotype was detected ten times or more. The chain combines TRBV29-1 with TRBJ2-5, with D possibly being TRBD2 (6 bases). Trimming shortened V by 0 bases and J by 5 bases, and 13 bases separated the two germline ends. Germline CDR1 SQVTM, CDR2 ANQGSEA. The CDR3 is made up of 14 amino acids. The CDR3 region has the DNA TGCAGCGTTGAAGATCACCGGGGGATGGAGACCCAGTACTTC. Its translation: CSVEDHRGMETQYF. Full variable domain (missing parts from reference TRBV29-1 and TRBJ2-5): SAVISQKPSRDICQRGTSLTIQCQVDSQVTMMFWYRQQPGQSLTLIATANQGSEATYESGFVIDKFPISRPNLTFSTLTVSNMSPEDSSIYLCSVEDHRGMETQYFGPGTRLLVL.